This TCR beta chain was profiled in a study of cytomegalovirus exposure and HLA in healthy donors. Study-level findings and limits: Per a prior analysis, the majority of TCR beta V segments were productive roughly 90% or roughly 30% of the time.

With regard to this clone: Its antigen is currently unknown.

The germline V gene has CDR1 SGDLS and CDR2 YYNGEE. The ends were cut back, 3 bases at V and 4 bases at J, with 5 bases in the middle. CDR3 length: 13 residues. In the PCR, 60 Vbeta and 13 Jbeta primers were used. Repertoires were generated with immunoSEQ multiplex PCR, while TCRdb's copy carries only in-frame clones and drops some. Of 150,000 or so clones in the sample, 70% to 80% were seen once. The chain has TRBV9 and TRBJ2-6, with unresolved D. The sample comprised PBMCs. This TCR was recovered from a man younger than 45 in good health and CMV-seronegative. CDR3 sequence reads: CASSDRGANVLTF. CDR3 nucleotides: TGTGCCAGCAGCGACCGGGGGGCCAACGTCCTGACTTTC.